Below, 10 T cell receptor beta chains from the same sample are listed, as sequenced in a study of regulatory T cells in long-lasting Graves disease. CDR3 regions were amplified by Arm-PCR using iRepertoire HTBI primers to build TCR beta libraries. One entry per CDR3 protein results from TCRdb running MiXCR on the multiplex PCR reads. The repertoire has a few hundred thousand distinct CDR3 sequences, 15% of them found once; the top ten carry about 8.2%. Time point defined: newly diagnosed GD, antithyroid drugs for less than 3 months. RNA extracted from PBMCs served as the sequencing template. Separately, the same data were catalogued under a study of T cells in Graves' hyperthyroidism and ophthalmopathy.

The sample was peripheral blood mononuclear cells (PBMCs), taken at new diagnosis, from a patient treated with antithyroid drugs. The receptor set was obtained from a woman between 40 and 55 years old with Graves disease.

There are many counts of this clonotype. The chain links TRBV7-9 to TRBJ2-5, with 10 bases that match TRBD1. This CDR3 has 15 amino acids. Germline V lookup: CDR1 SEHNR, CDR2 FQNEAQ (reference sequence). With 5 bases clipped from V and 4 bases from J, the junction kept 7 bases outside the gene matches. The CDR3 is CASSTGTGVRETQYF. In DNA, the CDR3 is TGTGCCAGCAGCACCGGGACAGGGGTTCGAGAGACCCAGTACTTC.

The sample holds many counts of this clonotype. This chain links TRBV15 with TRBJ1-5; D is possibly TRBD1 (5 bases). V was pared by 0 bases and J by 7 bases, with 16 bases between. Per germline, CDR1 LNHNV and CDR2 YYDKDF (reference sequence). The CDR3 contains 16 residues. This CDR3 reads CATSRDPRGSGQPQHF. The CDR3 DNA sequence: TGTGCCACCAGCAGAGATCCTCGGGGGAGTGGGCAGCCCCAGCATTTT.

This clonotype was picked up many times. The chain joins TRBV5-4 to TRBJ2-1, with 8 bases aligning to TRBD2. The germline V gene has CDR1 SGHNT and CDR2 YYREEE (reference sequence). V trimming: 3 bases; J trimming: 6 bases; junction bases outside the gene matches: 5. This CDR3 is built from 14 residues. CDR3 DNA sequence: TGTGCCAGCAGCTCATCCGGGACTAGCAATGAGCAGTTCTTC. Residues: CASSSSGTSNEQFF.

This clonotype was detected a few times. The genes are TRBV18 and TRBJ2-5, with 7 bases lining up with TRBD2. Germline V gene lookup returns CDR1 KGHSH and CDR2 LQKENI. This CDR3 is 15 amino acids long. Trimming at V came to 0 bases and at J to 4 bases, leaving 5 bases not matched to a gene. This CDR3 is CASSPPGGRGETQYF. The CDR3 DNA is TGTGCCAGCTCACCACCCGGGGGGAGAGGAGAGACCCAGTACTTC.

In its sample, this clonotype was seen many times. This chain connects TRBV7-8 to TRBJ2-3; D is possibly TRBD1 or TRBD2 (5 bases each). The length of the CDR3 is 15 residues. CDR1 and CDR2 (germline): SGHVS, FQNEAQ. V lost 4 bases, J lost 7 bases, and 18 bases lay in between. The CDR3 region is CASSSRRDRLYTQYF. The CDR3 DNA sequence: TGTGCCAGCAGCTCCCGACGGGACCGCCTCTATACGCAGTATTTT.

This clonotype was observed at least ten times. The chain combines TRBV4-3 with TRBJ2-7; no definite D call. Trimming cost V 2 bases and J 1 base, with 12 bases left between them. Germline values: CDR1 LGHNA, CDR2 YSLEER. CDR3 length equals 15 residues. CDR3 in amino acids: CASSQWYGQSYEQYF. In nucleotides, the CDR3 is TGCGCCAGCAGCCAATGGTATGGCCAGTCCTACGAGCAGTACTTC.

This clonotype was observed at least ten times. This sequence joins TRBV28 and TRBJ2-7; no reliable D call. The germline V and J ends were trimmed by 5 bases and 3 bases, with 8 bases remaining between them. CDR1 and CDR2 from the germline V gene are MDHEN and SYDVKM. The CDR3 spans 12 residues. CDR3: CASSPTDYEQYF. The CDR3 region has the DNA TGTGCCAGCAGTCCGACGGACTACGAGCAGTACTTC.

This clonotype appeared many times. CDR3 region: CASSLLSDYGYTF. The DNA of the CDR3 is TGTGCCAGCAGTTTACTGTCAGACTATGGCTACACCTTC. The rearrangement links TRBV12-3 or TRBV12-4 to TRBJ1-2; D gene ambiguous. This CDR3 is 13 amino acids long. V lost 2 bases and J 3 bases, leaving 7 bases between the germline ends.

DNA for the CDR3: TGCGCCAGCAGATGGGGTACATTCAACACCGGGGAGCTGTTTTTT. Encoded protein: CASRWGTFNTGELFF. The chain employs TRBV5-1 and TRBJ2-2; no clear D gene. The CDR3 totals 15 residues. CDR1 is SGHRS, CDR2 YFSETQ, per germline. The ends were cut back, 5 bases at V and 2 bases at J, with 13 bases in the middle.

About this clonotype: Possible read error: a much larger clone is one base away. Lacking the conserved final phenylalanine or tryptophan, this CDR3 likely reflects a read error. The chain couples TRBV20-1 to TRBJ1-5; tentative D call: TRBD1 (6 bases). CDR1 DFQATT and CDR2 SNEGSKA come from the germline V gene (reference sequence). The V and J ends lost 6 bases and 4 bases respectively, with 16 bases between them. The CDR3 extends over 14 amino acids. Written as DNA, the CDR3 is TGCAGTGCATCACAGGGAGGGCATAATCAGCCCCAGCATGTT. Its protein is CSASQGGHNQPQHV.